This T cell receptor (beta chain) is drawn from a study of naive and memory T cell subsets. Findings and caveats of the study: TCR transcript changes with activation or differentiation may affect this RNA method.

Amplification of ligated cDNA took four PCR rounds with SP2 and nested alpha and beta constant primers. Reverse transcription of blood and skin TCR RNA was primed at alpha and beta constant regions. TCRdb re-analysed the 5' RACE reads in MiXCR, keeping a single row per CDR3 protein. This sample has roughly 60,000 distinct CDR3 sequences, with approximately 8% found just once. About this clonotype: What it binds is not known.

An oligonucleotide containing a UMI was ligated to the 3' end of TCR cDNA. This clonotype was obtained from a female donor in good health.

The CDR3 spells CASSDSASYEQYF. The CDR3 bases are TGTGCCAGCAGTGATTCCGCGAGCTACGAGCAGTACTTC. The rearrangement joins TRBV25-1 to TRBJ2-7; D gene ambiguous. The germline CDR1 and CDR2 sequences are MGHDK and SYGVNS. Trimming removed 3 bases at V and 3 bases at J, with 9 bases between. CDR3 length: 13 amino acids.